This T cell receptor beta chain was captured in a study of siplizumab effects on memory and regulatory T cells. This clone was counted a single time. Sequenced by immunoSEQ multiplex PCR; TCRdb stores in-frame clones only, minus some. Here the sample spans approximately 120,000 clones, approximately 92% being singletons. Losses at the gene ends were 5 bases for V and 0 bases for J; bases not matched to a gene: 7. The V gene's germline CDR1 is SGHAT and CDR2 FQNNGV. The CDR3 loop spans 18 amino acids. Sequenced input: non-Treg CD4+ T cells sorted from blood. V is TRBV11-2 and J is TRBJ2-2; the match to TRBD2 covers 12 bases. The source of this sequence is a human donor in good health. As DNA, the CDR3 is TGTGCCAGCAGCCCTCGGCTAGCGGGGGGGACGAACACCGGGGAGCTGTTTTTT. It translates to CASSPRLAGGTNTGELFF.